This TCR beta chain derives from a study of vaccination and CD4 T cells after COVID-19. Background on the study: The convalescents, six males and four females, included two who were Hispanic. Samples after vaccination came a median approximately 66 days past dose two, ranging 14 to 241.

Sequencing of cultured CD4+ T cell DNA used the Oncomine TCR Beta short-read assay. TCRdb itself ran the PCR reads through MiXCR, one entry per CDR3 protein. The table has about 6,600 distinct CDR3 sequences, under 65% seen once. Concerning this clonotype itself: The antigen is undetermined.

This sample's treatment: roughly ten-day PBMC culture with coronavirus spike peptide pools or control peptides (ViraFEST assay). Before the COVID-19 pandemic (2011-2018), CD4+ T cells were obtained from the unexposed donor. The receptor was isolated from a human donor in good health. The sample comprised CD4+ T cells from blood, cultured in vitro.

The CDR3 region is CATSREHVYNSPLHF. The CDR3 nucleotides read TGTGCCACCAGCAGAGAACACGTCTATAATTCACCCCTCCACTTT. The rearrangement uses TRBV15 and TRBJ1-6; D gene ambiguous. This CDR3 is built from 15 residues. The germline V gene encodes CDR1 LNHNV and CDR2 YYDKDF (reference sequence). Trimming removed 0 bases from V and 3 bases from J, with 6 bases in between.